This is a list of T cell receptor beta chains from one sample in a study of T cell responses to AZD1222 COVID-19 vaccine. The repertoire was sequenced with immunoSEQ multiplex PCR; TCRdb's copy has only in-frame clones and lacks some. The profile covers around 100,000 clones, with roughly 90% appearing a single time and roughly 1.3% taken by the ten largest. Material: peripheral blood, obtained on day 0 of AZD1222 vaccination. The receptors derive from an adult in good health. CDR3s leave out the opening cysteine and the closing phenylalanine or tryptophan. Fields, in order: J gene, CDR3 length, V gene, CDR3 protein.

TRBJ2-6 | 16 | TRBV6-6 | ASSQYFGESSGANVLT
TRBJ1-1 | 12 | TRBV2 | ASSPGRGGTEAF
TRBJ2-4 | 16 | TRBV28 | ASSPGLAGMMAKNIQY
TRBJ2-7 | 13 | TRBV9 | ASSPEGDSSREQY
TRBJ1-6 | 12 | TRBV5-6 | ASSPRRGGSPLH
TRBJ1-6 | 12 | TRBV6-5 | ASSPGTNYSPLH
TRBJ1-1 | 14 | TRBV5-1 | ASSISTGTKNTEAF
TRBJ1-5 | 11 | TRBV19 | ASSIAANQPQH
TRBJ1-6 | 11 | TRBV30 | AWTGQGNSPLH
TRBJ2-3 | 13 | TRBV7-6 | ASSSRLGHTDTQY
TRBJ1-6 | 12 | TRBV9 | ASGQGTYNSPLH
TRBJ2-5 | 9 | TRBV20-1 | SARATETQY
TRBJ1-1 | 12 | TRBV7-9 | ASSFGTGVTEAF
TRBJ1-5 | 11 | TRBV6-5 | ASSLDRNQPQH
TRBJ1-2 | 12 | TRBV19 | ASSVQGTGYGYT
TRBJ1-2 | 12 | TRBV7-8 | ASSIRDRGFGYT
TRBJ2-5 | 13 | TRBV4-2 | ASSHLSRGQETQY
TRBJ1-1 | 16 | TRBV5-1 | ASSLGVGDSLMNTEAF